Below, one T cell receptor (beta chain) is given with its context. The data originate from a study of blood T cell repertoires in COVID-19. As for the study in general: Italy, Spain and the United States were the sources of the convalescent and acute COVID-19 samples. The cDNA or gDNA used as material had been derived from T cells, B-cell-depleted T cells, or PBMCs.

Study processing details: Researchers report that nucleated cell counts were estimated from reference gene primer amplification. Method: immunoSEQ multiplex PCR; TCRdb's copy keeps in-frame clones and lacks some. The DNA gave D and trimming, while V, J and clone size come from that table. The table has some 16,000 clones, around 86% seen once. Trimming stripped 7 bases from V and 1 base from J, with 13 bases between. Germline V lookup: CDR1 SQVTM, CDR2 ANQGSEA. CDR3 length: 13 residues. The chain has TRBV29-1 and TRBJ1-1; the D is unclear. The receptor was isolated from a human donor with active COVID-19. The donor label of this sample is uncertain. What was sequenced was peripheral blood. In nucleotides, the CDR3 is TGCAGCGCCGGACTCACGAGGAACACTGAAGCTTTCTTT. Translation: CSAGLTRNTEAFF.